The 3 T cell receptor beta chains below come from one sample, sequenced in a study of T cells in Graves' hyperthyroidism and ophthalmopathy. Amplification yielded TCR beta CDR3 regions, with RNA transcripts as the source. RT-PCR in the first round (using the HTBI primer set) targeted the TCR CDR3. TCRdb recomputed calls from the multiplex PCR reads with MiXCR, one row per CDR3 protein. There are around 240,000 distinct CDR3 sequences in the sample; roughly 15% occur only once, and 25% to 30% lies in the top ten. Sequences were obtained from blood. These receptors originate from a woman between 18 and 29 years old with Graves' ophthalmopathy.

In its sample, this clonotype was seen many times. The chain joins TRBV28 to TRBJ1-5; D perhaps matches TRBD1 (5 bases). From germline, CDR1 is MDHEN and CDR2 SYDVKM. This CDR3 region has 16 residues. With 4 bases removed from V and 6 bases from J, the gap between germline ends came to 19 bases. For the CDR3, the DNA is TGTGCCAGCAGTTGGGGCGAAGGTCGGTGGTCTCAGCCCCAGCATTTT. Its translation: CASSWGEGRWSQPQHF.

In its sample, this clonotype was seen many times. The V call is TRBV6-1, the J call TRBJ2-3; TRBD2 matches at 9 bases. This CDR3 is built from 16 residues. The V gene end was trimmed by 2 bases and the J gene end by 6 bases; junction bases not matched to a gene: 9. Germline CDR1 MNHNS, CDR2 SASEGT. The CDR3 reads CASSELAGGPLDTQYF. The CDR3 DNA reads as TGTGCCAGCAGTGAACTGGCGGGAGGGCCGCTTGATACGCAGTATTTT.

V is TRBV3-1 and J is TRBJ2-1, with 10 bases that match TRBD2. This CDR3 has 15 residues. The V gene end was trimmed by 4 bases and the J gene end by 5 bases; junction bases not matched to a gene: 5. The germline V gene has CDR1 LGHDT and CDR2 YNNKEL (reference sequence). CDR3 protein: CASSLQAGGNNEQFF. The CDR3 DNA is TGTGCCAGCAGCCTTCAAGCGGGGGGGAACAATGAGCAGTTCTTC.